This is a list of T cell receptor beta chains from one sample in a study of CD8 T cells in ankylosing spondylitis. From the 5' RACE reads, TCRdb called clonotypes with MiXCR, one entry per CDR3 protein. The sample consists of some 840,000 distinct CDR3 sequences, around 11% of them appearing once. The sample consisted of blood, either unsorted or a sorted T cell fraction (not recorded which). Source of these receptors: a male donor with ankylosing spondylitis. The CDR3 runs from the conserved cysteine through the conserved F or W.

TRBV11-3	TRBJ2-7	CASSRTGDTYEQYF
TRBV10-1	TRBJ2-1	CASSESDSGLFF
TRBV6-5	TRBJ1-2	CASSYSWTAVGYTF
TRBV5-6	TRBJ2-7	CASSFLLYEQYF
TRBV12-3/TRBV12-4	TRBJ2-3	CASRLQGGDTQYF
TRBV6-5	TRBJ2-5	CATQGYQETQYF
TRBV6-1	TRBJ1-1	CASSGRGSNTEAFF
TRBV5-1	TRBJ2-5	CASSLVARGETQYF
TRBV6-2/TRBV6-3	TRBJ1-5	CASRDGWNQPQHF
TRBV20-1	TRBJ2-7	CSATGGTLSYEQYF
TRBV3-1	NA	CASSQDVSRTQPQYF
TRBV29-1	TRBJ2-1	CSVDRDPYNEQFF
TRBV9	TRBJ2-2	CASSVPGSASSGELFF
TRBV12-3/TRBV12-4	TRBJ2-1	CASSPGRRSSYNEQFF
TRBV20-1	TRBJ2-1	CSARMFSGRIYNEQFF
TRBV20-1	TRBJ2-7	CSARVAGLTFPVQYF
TRBV29-1	TRBJ2-7	CSVARDGSSYEQYF
TRBV12-3/TRBV12-4	TRBJ2-1	CASSPSFGLLNEQFF
TRBV7-9	TRBJ2-3	CASSPPPFGQNTDTQYF
TRBV28	TRBJ2-7	CASSARGREQYF
TRBV20-1	TRBJ2-5	CSARALLGGGIKETQYF
TRBV20-1	TRBJ2-7	CSAPSTGTYEQYF
TRBV5-1	TRBJ2-5	CASSTGLAGGAETQYF
TRBV4-2	TRBJ2-3	CASSQGEAGGTDTQYF
TRBV12-3/TRBV12-4	TRBJ1-3	CASSLVVLSGNTIYF
TRBV27	TRBJ2-7	CASSPQGTEAGEQYF
TRBV7-2	TRBJ2-1	CASSLDLAGGNEQFF
TRBV29-1	TRBJ2-5	CSVDPGTVQETQYF
TRBV24-1	TRBJ2-3	CATSAGTSGTDTQYF
TRBV12-3/TRBV12-4	TRBJ2-1	CASSIRQGEHNEQFF
TRBV20-1	TRBJ1-1	CSARSSGGNTEAFF
TRBV29-1	TRBJ2-1	CSVGQGNPGEQFF
TRBV28	TRBJ2-1	CASSAPGLAGSDNEQFF
TRBV9	TRBJ2-7	CASSVGPSRLFDEQYF
TRBV6-2/TRBV6-3	TRBJ1-1	CASNRQAVIPEAFF
TRBV20-1	TRBJ2-7	CSARDLQTRSYEQYF
TRBV4-1	TRBJ2-6	CASSQDDRAGANVLTF
TRBV16	TRBJ1-5	CASSQSMGNQPQHF
TRBV20-1	TRBJ2-5	CSARGETQYF
TRBV20-1	TRBJ2-7	CSAPLDSYEQYF
TRBV7-2	TRBJ1-2	CASSLLIGEYGYTF
TRBV12-3/TRBV12-4	TRBJ1-1	CASSLGDTGEGVSTEAFF
TRBV20-1	TRBJ2-5	CSARTPTGETQYF
TRBV5-1	TRBJ2-5	CASSSQGPTQETQYF
TRBV5-1	TRBJ2-7	CASSWDGSYEQYF
TRBV12-3/TRBV12-4	TRBJ1-2	CASKSPGQGHYGYTF
TRBV9	TRBJ1-2	CASSVTGNDYGYTF
TRBV19	TRBJ1-2	CASSIRAASYGYTF
TRBV20-1	TRBJ1-1	CSARVGQTLNTEAFF
TRBV27	TRBJ2-6	CASSPKYTGVGANVLTF
TRBV6-5	TRBJ2-1	CASSYFGEYNEQFF
TRBV3-1	TRBJ2-7	CASSHRPAAKIGQTYEQYF
TRBV5-1	TRBJ2-1	CASSLEGDSPYNEQFF